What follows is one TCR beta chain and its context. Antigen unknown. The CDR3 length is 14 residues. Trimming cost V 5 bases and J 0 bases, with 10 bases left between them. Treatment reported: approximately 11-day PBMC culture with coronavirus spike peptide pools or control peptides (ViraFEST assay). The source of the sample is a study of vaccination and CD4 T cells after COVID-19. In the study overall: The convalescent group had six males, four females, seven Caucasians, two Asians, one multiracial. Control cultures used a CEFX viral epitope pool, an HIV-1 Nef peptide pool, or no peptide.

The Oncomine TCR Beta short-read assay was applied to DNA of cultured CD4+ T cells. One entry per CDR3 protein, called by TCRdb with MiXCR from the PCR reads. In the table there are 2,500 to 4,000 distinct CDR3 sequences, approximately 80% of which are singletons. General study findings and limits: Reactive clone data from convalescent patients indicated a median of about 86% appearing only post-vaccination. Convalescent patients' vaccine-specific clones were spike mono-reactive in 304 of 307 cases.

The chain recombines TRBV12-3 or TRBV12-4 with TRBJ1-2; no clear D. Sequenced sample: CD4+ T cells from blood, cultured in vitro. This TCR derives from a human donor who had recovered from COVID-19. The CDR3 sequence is CASSGLRSNYGYTF. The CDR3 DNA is TGTGCCAGCAGTGGGCTGCGGTCTAACTATGGCTACACCTTC.